Shown below are 26 T cell receptor beta chains from a single sample sequenced in a study of control samples from healthy donors and cancer patients. Profiling relied on immunoSEQ multiplex PCR, and the TCRdb table lists in-frame clones only, not all of them. The profile shows about 130,000 clones, roughly 90% of them singletons. The source material was blood. The receptors stem from a man in his late teens or twenties in good health.

This chain uses TRBV3-1 (or the pseudogene TRBV3-2) with TRBJ1-6; D is uncertain. Germline CDR1 and CDR2: LGHDT and YNNKEL (reference sequence). Deletions cut 1 base from V and 13 bases from J, with 8 bases between. This CDR3 has 12 amino acids. CDR3 DNA sequence: TGTGCCAGCAGCCAAGTCTCCTTGCCCCTCCACTTT. The encoded protein is CASSQVSLPLHF.

The J gene is TRBJ1-1, the V gene TRBV9; the match to TRBD1 covers 7 bases. Trimming removed 5 bases from V and 0 bases from J; junction bases left unmatched: 7. Germline V lookup: CDR1 SGDLS, CDR2 YYNGEE. This CDR3 is built from 15 residues. Written as DNA, the CDR3 is TGTGCCAGCAGTCGAAGAGGGGGCATGAACACTGAAGCTTTCTTT. Residues: CASSRRGGMNTEAFF. The full variable domain, rest sourced from reference TRBV9 and TRBJ1-1, is DSGVTQTPKHLITATGQRVTLRCSPRSGDLSVYWYQQSLDQGLQFLIQYYNGEERAKGNILERFSAQQFPDLHSELNLSSLELGDSALYFCASSRRGGMNTEAFFGQGTRLTVV.

This chain joins TRBV10-3 and TRBJ1-1; no reliable D call. The CDR3 runs to 12 residues. CDR1 ENHRY and CDR2 SYGVKD come from the germline V gene. The ends were cut back, 0 bases at V and 8 bases at J, with 7 bases in the middle. CDR3 in amino acids: CAISESLGEAFF. CDR3 DNA sequence: TGTGCCATCAGTGAGTCACTAGGAGAAGCTTTCTTT.

The V and J genes are TRBV5-6 and TRBJ2-2, with a possible D match to TRBD1 (6 bases). The CDR3 contains 15 residues. With 1 base removed from V and 0 bases from J, the gap between germline ends came to 7 bases. Germline CDR1 and CDR2: SGHDT and YYEEEE. The CDR3: CASSLPGANTGELFF. As DNA, the CDR3 is TGTGCCAGCAGCTTGCCAGGGGCGAACACCGGGGAGCTGTTTTTT.

For this clone: Compared with germline, one end of the junction differs, possibly owing to a read error. The J gene is TRBJ2-7, the V gene TRBV5-6; a possible D gene is TRBD1 (6 bases). CDR3 size: 12 residues. Per germline, CDR1 SGHDT and CDR2 YYEEEE. CDR3 nucleotides: TGTGCCAGCAGCTTGGGACAGGCTTTATTGAACTTC. This codes for CASSLGQALLNF.

V and J are TRBV2 and TRBJ1-4; 7 bases map to TRBD1. V lost 5 bases, J lost 6 bases, and 6 bases stayed unmatched. The germline gives CDR1 SNHLY, CDR2 FYNNEI. The CDR3 is made up of 14 amino acids. The CDR3 is CASSLQGTDEKLFF. CDR3 sequence (DNA): TGTGCCAGCAGTCTACAGGGGACGGATGAAAAACTGTTTTTT. Looking up the rest from reference TRBV2 and TRBJ1-4 gives the full variable domain: EPEVTQTPSHQVTQMGQEVILRCVPISNHLYFYWYRQILGQKVEFLVSFYNNEISEKSEIFDDQFSVERPDGSNFTLKIRSTKLEDSAMYFCASSLQGTDEKLFFGSGTQLSVL.

This clone occurred once. The chain couples TRBV20-1 to TRBJ1-2; D may be TRBD1 (6 bases). The germline V gene encodes CDR1 DFQATT and CDR2 SNEGSKA (reference sequence). This CDR3 contains 14 residues. V gave up 3 bases and J gave up 0 bases, with 11 bases separating them. The CDR3 protein is CSASRTATNYGYTF. Written as DNA, the CDR3 is TGCAGTGCTAGTAGGACAGCCACTAACTATGGCTACACCTTC.

This chain uses TRBV7-3 with TRBJ1-1; the match to TRBD1 covers 9 bases. The germline V gene encodes CDR1 SGHTA and CDR2 FQGTGA. V trimming: 5 bases; J trimming: 4 bases; junction bases outside the gene matches: 5. CDR3 length: 14 amino acids. The CDR3 DNA sequence: TGTGCCAGCAGCGGGACAGGGCGTATCACTGAAGCTTTCTTT. It is translated as CASSGTGRITEAFF.

In its sample, this clone was seen once. It is unclear where the CDR3 begins or ends on the DNA, so no DNA is shown, and the CDR3 is as TCRdb lists it. The chain uses TRBV12-3 or TRBV12-4 and TRBJ2-3; the table's D call, TRBD2, has no DNA check behind it. The CDR3 is 13 residues long, ends included. CDR3 loop: CASILDYKDTQYF.

The rearrangement uses TRBV6-2 or TRBV6-3 and TRBJ1-1; maybe TRBD1 (5 bases). V lost 4 bases to trimming and J lost 8 bases, with 14 bases between them. Germline CDR1 reads MNHEY; CDR2 reads SVGEGT. This CDR3 contains 13 residues. CDR3 sequence (DNA): TGTGCCAGCAGTTCGGCCCCCGGGGGAGAAGCTTTCTTT. Protein: CASSSAPGGEAFF.

V usage is TRBV7-9 and J usage is TRBJ2-1; D unresolved. Trimming left V 1 base short and J 8 bases short, with 6 bases between. CDR1 is SEHNR and CDR2 is FQNEAQ in the germline V gene (reference sequence). The CDR3 loop spans 12 amino acids. CDR3 residues: CASSLVSDEQFF. As DNA, the CDR3 is TGTGCCAGCAGCTTAGTATCCGATGAGCAGTTCTTC. Supplemented by reference TRBV7-9 and TRBJ2-1, the full variable domain reads DTGVSQNPRHKITKRGQNVTFRCDPISEHNRLYWYRQTLGQGPEFLTYFQNEAQLEKSRLLSDRFSAERPKGSFSTLEIQRTEQGDSAMYLCASSLVSDEQFFGPGTRLTVL.

This chain links TRBV4-1 with TRBJ1-4, with unresolved D. Per germline, CDR1 MGHRA and CDR2 YSYEKL. The CDR3 covers 12 residues. V was trimmed by 4 bases and J by 6 bases, leaving 6 bases between them. The CDR3 sequence is CASSRDYEKLFF. CDR3 coding DNA: TGCGCCAGCAGCCGAGATTATGAAAAACTGTTTTTT.

This chain connects TRBV9 to TRBJ2-2, with D perhaps TRBD1 (7 bases). The germline V gene encodes CDR1 SGDLS and CDR2 YYNGEE. Deletions cut 3 bases from V and 3 bases from J, with 12 bases between. The CDR3 covers 15 residues. CDR3 protein: CASSGGTVYTGELFF. The CDR3 nucleotides read TGTGCCAGCAGCGGCGGGACAGTTTACACCGGGGAGCTGTTTTTT.

This clone has only one observation. The CDR3 DNA sequence: TGTGCCAGCAGTCAAAGCGGAGTTGGTGGCTACACCTTC. Encoded protein: CASSQSGVGGYTF. The chain joins TRBV2 to TRBJ1-2, with D unresolved. Germline V gene lookup returns CDR1 SNHLY and CDR2 FYNNEI. V was cut by 5 bases and J by 7 bases, with 14 bases left in between. The CDR3 covers 13 residues.

This chain connects TRBV7-3 to TRBJ1-2; a possible D gene is TRBD1 (5 bases). This CDR3 contains 15 residues. Germline CDR1 reads SGHTA; CDR2 reads FQGTGA. V lost 5 bases and J lost 2, with 15 bases in between. The CDR3 coding sequence is TGTGCCAGCAGCACTACAGGAGTCGCGAACTATGGCTACACCTTC. It translates to CASSTTGVANYGYTF.

This clone was seen just once. CDR3: CASSAWTSPGELFF. The CDR3, as DNA: TGTGCCAGCAGTGCATGGACTAGCCCCGGGGAGCTGTTTTTT. This sequence joins TRBV2 and TRBJ2-2; 8 bases are a match to TRBD2. V trimming: 4 bases; J trimming: 6 bases; junction bases outside the gene matches: 4. The CDR3 is made up of 14 amino acids. Germline lookup yields CDR1 SNHLY and CDR2 FYNNEI.

CDR3 DNA: TGTGCCATCAGTGACCCCAAGGTACTCCTCTATGGCTACACCTTC. It yields the protein CAISDPKVLLYGYTF. V usage is TRBV10-3 and J usage is TRBJ1-2; D ambiguous. With 3 bases removed from V and 4 bases from J, the gap between germline ends came to 15 bases. There are 15 residues in the CDR3. Germline CDR1 is ENHRY and CDR2 is SYGVKD.

The gene calls are TRBV4-1 and TRBJ2-1, with D perhaps TRBD2 (6 bases). Germline CDR1 is MGHRA and CDR2 is YSYEKL. CDR3 size: 11 residues. Deletions cut 4 bases from V and 11 bases from J, with 9 bases between. Here the CDR3 reads CASSLREKQFF. The CDR3 nucleotides read TGCGCCAGCAGCCTCCGGGAGAAGCAGTTCTTC.

The rearrangement links TRBV5-1 to TRBJ1-2, with no clear D. In germline, CDR1 is SGHRS, CDR2 YFSETQ. The CDR3 is 13 amino acids. With 4 bases removed from V and 2 bases from J, the gap between germline ends came to 9 bases. CDR3 protein: CASSTEGNYGYTF. Written as DNA, the CDR3 is TGCGCCAGCAGCACAGAGGGCAACTATGGCTACACCTTC.

The V gene is TRBV29-1, the J gene TRBJ2-5; the match to TRBD1 covers 8 bases. This CDR3 has 15 amino acids. The germline V gene encodes CDR1 SQVTM and CDR2 ANQGSEA. Germline trimming cut 6 bases from V and 7 bases from J; bases unmatched to any gene: 16. CDR3 DNA: TGCAGCGTCCCCAACCCCCCCAGGGGGCGCGGGACCCAGTACTTC. It codes for CSVPNPPRGRGTQYF.

DNA of the CDR3: TGTGCCAGCAGTGAAACGGGGGCGGCATTTTCACCCCTCCACTTT. This sequence encodes CASSETGAAFSPLHF. This chain joins TRBV2 and TRBJ1-6; the D gene is possibly TRBD1 (6 bases). The germline V gene has CDR1 SNHLY and CDR2 FYNNEI. Deletions cut 2 bases from V and 9 bases from J, with 14 bases between. This CDR3 region has 15 residues.

This chain uses TRBV19 with TRBJ2-5; 7 nucleotides agree with TRBD1. The germline gives CDR1 LNHDA, CDR2 SQIVND (reference sequence). Unmatched junction bases numbered 10, after V lost 7 bases and J lost 2 bases. The CDR3 sequence is 15 residues long. The CDR3 DNA is TGTGCCAGTAAGGGTGGCAGGGGGAATCAAGAGACCCAGTACTTC. Amino acids: CASKGGRGNQETQYF.

The chain couples TRBV30 to TRBJ1-2, with a possible D match to TRBD1 (5 bases). V was cut by 3 bases and J by 2 bases, with 16 bases left in between. Germline CDR1 and CDR2: GTSNPN and SVGIG (reference sequence). The CDR3 covers 15 residues. The CDR3 DNA sequence: TGTGCCTGGAGCCCTCTAGCAGGGACCAACTATGGCTACACCTTC. Amino acid sequence: CAWSPLAGTNYGYTF.

The rearrangement joins TRBV10-2 to TRBJ2-5; a possible D gene is TRBD1 (6 bases). With 2 bases removed from V and 1 base from J, the gap between germline ends came to 11 bases. This CDR3 is 15 amino acids long. Germline CDR1 reads WSHSY; CDR2 reads SAAADI. CDR3 bases: TGCGCCAGCAGTGAGGGGGGCGGGTTCCAAGAGACCCAGTACTTC. It is translated as CASSEGGGFQETQYF.

The gene calls are TRBV30 and TRBJ1-4; TRBD1 aligns across 7 bases. Germline CDR1 reads GTSNPN; CDR2 reads SVGIG (reference sequence). Trimming at V came to 5 bases and at J to 2 bases, leaving 5 bases not matched to a gene. This CDR3 region has 14 residues. The CDR3 DNA reads as TGTGCCTGGGCCAAGACAGGGACTAATGAAAAACTGTTTTTT. Amino acids: CAWAKTGTNEKLFF.

The chain has TRBV4-1 and TRBJ1-6; TRBD1 is a possible D gene (6 bases). The V gene's germline CDR1 is MGHRA and CDR2 YSYEKL. The CDR3 is made up of 16 amino acids. The germline V and J ends were trimmed by 1 base and 8 bases, with 15 bases remaining between them. The CDR3 region is CASSQGGLVFDSPLHF. The CDR3 nucleotides read TGCGCCAGCAGCCAAGGGGGGCTCGTGTTTGATTCACCCCTCCACTTT.